A single sample gave rise to the 19 T cell receptor beta chains below, sequenced in a study of breast tumors, draining lymph nodes, adjacent tissues. Axillary draining lymph nodes of breast cancer patients supplied the node samples. One entry per CDR3 protein, called by TCRdb with MiXCR from the multiplex PCR reads. The table shows about 230,000 distinct CDR3 sequences, with approximately 29% occurring only once. The sample consisted of axillary lymph node tissue. The receptors here all came from a female donor with breast cancer. Some clones in this sample may be carry-over from other donors' samples.

The V call is TRBV10-3, the J call TRBJ2-2; perhaps TRBD2 as D (5 bases). Germline CDR1 is ENHRY and CDR2 is SYGVKD. The CDR3 runs to 15 residues. V was cut by 5 bases and J by 4 bases, with 14 bases left in between. This chain's CDR3 is CAISYPGGRTGELFF. The CDR3 DNA sequence: TGTGCCATCAGTTACCCTGGCGGGCGCACCGGGGAGCTGTTTTTT.

The chain links TRBV7-2 to TRBJ1-3, with D unresolved. V was cut by 10 bases and J by 4 bases, with 17 bases left in between. The CDR3 runs 14 residues. Germline CDR1 reads SGHTA; CDR2 reads FQGNSA. Written as DNA, the CDR3 is TGTGCCACCACCGGATATCCCTCCGGAAACACCATATATTTT. Amino acids: CATTGYPSGNTIYF. Full variable domain (remainder filled in from reference TRBV7-2 and TRBJ1-3): GAGVSQSPSNKVTEKGKDVELRCDPISGHTALYWYRQSLGQGLEFLIYFQGNSAPDKSGLPSDRFSAERTGGSVSTLTIQRTQQEDSAVYLCATTGYPSGNTIYFGEGSWLTVV.

V and J are TRBV6-4 and TRBJ1-1; TRBD1 matches at 7 bases. The V segment lost 6 bases and the J segment 3 bases; nucleotides outside the gene matches: 4. This CDR3 region has 13 residues. Germline V gene data show CDR1 as MRHNA and CDR2 as SNTAGT. The CDR3: CASRRGHDTEAFF. For the CDR3, the DNA is TGTGCCAGCAGGAGGGGGCACGACACTGAAGCTTTCTTT.

V usage is TRBV15 and J usage is TRBJ1-3; 10 bases fit TRBD1. V shed 1 base, J shed 2 bases, and the junction held 8 bases outside the gene matches. Germline V gene sequence: CDR1 LNHNV, CDR2 YYDKDF (reference sequence). The CDR3 is 18 residues long. The CDR3: CATSRAWDRGLAGNTIYF. The CDR3 DNA sequence: TGTGCCACCAGCAGAGCCTGGGACAGGGGTTTAGCTGGAAACACCATATATTTT.

This clonotype was counted between two and nine times. The CDR3 does not end in the conserved phenylalanine or tryptophan, so this is likely a read error. The DNA is omitted, as the CDR3 cannot be located on it reliably, and the CDR3 follows TCRdb's listing. The chain combines TRBV2 with TRBJ1-3; the table's TRBD1 call for D was not verified on the DNA. With termini counted, the CDR3 has 9 amino acids. From germline, CDR1 is SNHLY and CDR2 FYNNEI. CDR3: CASEDRVNT.

This clonotype was detected ten times or more. The rearrangement uses TRBV4-1 and TRBJ2-1; D possibly corresponds to TRBD2 (6 bases). The germline V gene encodes CDR1 MGHRA and CDR2 YSYEKL. The V end lost 4 bases, the J end lost 7 bases, and 17 bases lay between the germline ends. This CDR3 contains 15 residues. The DNA of the CDR3 is TGCGCCAGCAGCCCAGAGCCCCGAGGACTAAATGAGCAGTTCTTC. The encoded protein is CASSPEPRGLNEQFF.

This clonotype was detected many times. One junction end does not reproduce the germline sequence, and a read error may be involved. This chain links TRBV6-5 with TRBJ1-6, with D unclear. The V gene's germline CDR1 is MNHEY and CDR2 SVGAGI. The length of the CDR3 is 12 residues. The DNA for the CDR3 is TGTGCCAGCAGTCACTCAGAGGGCCCCCTCCACTTT. It is translated as CASSHSEGPLHF.

This clonotype was recorded at least ten times. The chain combines TRBV30 with TRBJ1-2; tentatively, D is TRBD1 (6 bases). CDR1 is GTSNPN and CDR2 is SVGIG in the germline V gene (reference sequence). The CDR3 runs to 12 residues. Trimming left V 6 bases short and J 7 bases short, with 15 bases between. The CDR3: CACYGTFSGYTF. CDR3 DNA sequence: TGTGCCTGCTACGGGACATTCTCTGGCTACACCTTC.

J is TRBJ2-3 and V is TRBV11-3; TRBD2 is a possible D gene (6 bases). This CDR3 has 14 amino acids. Germline assignment: CDR1 SGHNT and CDR2 YENEEA. V was shortened by 5 bases and J by 11 bases, with 20 bases between the two germline ends. The CDR3 region has the DNA TGTGCCAGCAGCACAGCGGGTACTTACAATGAGCAGTATTTT. This sequence encodes CASSTAGTYNEQYF. The full variable domain, with the rest looked up from reference TRBV11-3 and TRBJ2-3, is EAGVVQSPRYKIIEKKQPVAFWCNPISGHNTLYWYLQNLGQGPELLIRYENEEAVDDSQLPKDRFSAERLKGVDSTLKIQPAELGDSAVYLCASSTAGTYNEQYFGPGTRLTVL.

CDR3 amino acids: CASSLSGLPPEQYF. The CDR3 region has the DNA TGTGCCAGCAGTTTATCCGGGCTCCCCCCGGAGCAGTACTTC. The chain uses TRBV28 and TRBJ2-7; D call uncertain. The CDR3 runs to 14 residues. Germline assignment: CDR1 MDHEN and CDR2 SYDVKM. Trimming cost V 1 base and J 7 bases, with 14 bases left between them.

This clonotype appeared a few times. The J gene is TRBJ1-2, the V gene TRBV6-6, with D perhaps matching TRBD1 (5 bases). V was pared by 6 bases and J by 3 bases, with 14 bases between. CDR3 length: 14 residues. Germline V CDR1 and CDR2: MNHNY, SVGAGI (reference sequence). CDR3 nucleotide sequence: TGTGCCAGCAGCCCCCGGGGCCCAGACTATGGCTACACCTTC. It is translated as CASSPRGPDYGYTF.

For this clonotype: An end of the junction does not agree with germline; a read error may underlie this. The chain joins TRBV29-1 to TRBJ2-1, with 9 bases that match TRBD2. Germline V lookup: CDR1 SQVTM, CDR2 ANQGSEA. The length of the CDR3 is 18 residues. As DNA, the CDR3 is TGCAGCGTTTATGCTCTAGCGGGAATCCAGAGCTCCCACAATGAACAGTTCTTC. As protein: CSVYALAGIQSSHNEQFF.

This clonotype was seen repeatedly, ten times or more. This rearrangement joins TRBV14 to TRBJ2-3, with 7 nucleotides matching TRBD2. V was clipped by 8 bases and J by 5 bases; unmatched bases: 13. The germline V gene encodes CDR1 SGHDN and CDR2 FVKESK. The CDR3 spans 15 residues. CDR3 sequence reads: CASQDMAGVEDTQYF. The CDR3 DNA is TGTGCCAGCCAGGATATGGCGGGAGTAGAAGATACGCAGTATTTT. Variable domain in full (rest from reference TRBV14 and TRBJ2-3): EAGVTQFPSHSVIEKGQTVTLRCDPISGHDNLYWYRRVMGKEIKFLLHFVKESKQDESGMPNNRFLAERTGGTYSTLKVQPAELEDSGVYFCASQDMAGVEDTQYFGPGTRLTVL.

This clonotype was picked up many times. This chain joins TRBV4-3 and TRBJ2-1; 9 positions agree with TRBD2. The ends lost 4 bases at V and 5 bases at J; junction bases unmatched: 12. Germline CDR1 LGHNA, CDR2 YSLEER. CDR3 size: 17 residues. The CDR3 protein is CASSPARGLAGHNEQFF. The DNA of the CDR3 is TGCGCCAGCAGCCCGGCGAGGGGGCTAGCGGGACACAATGAGCAGTTCTTC.

The chain has TRBV20-1 and TRBJ1-2; 7 bases match TRBD1. Germline lookup yields CDR1 DFQATT and CDR2 SNEGSKA (reference sequence). J gave up 4 bases and V 1 base, and 3 bases lay outside the gene matches. The CDR3 contains 13 residues. The CDR3 DNA reads TGCAGTGCTAGAGGGGACAGTTCCTATGGCTACACCTTC. It translates to CSARGDSSYGYTF.

At least ten counts were recorded for this clonotype. The chain has TRBV6-5 and TRBJ2-7, with 9 bases matching TRBD1. After removal of 4 bases from V and 6 bases from J, the junction contained 4 bases not matched to a gene. Germline V gene lookup returns CDR1 MNHEY and CDR2 SVGAGI. The CDR3 consists of 13 residues. The CDR3 nucleotides are TGTGCCAGCAGTTCCAGGGACAGGGTCGAGCAGTACTTC. Residues: CASSSRDRVEQYF.

About this clonotype: This may come from a read error, since a much larger clone is one base off. The rearrangement joins TRBV5-5 to TRBJ2-7; either TRBD1 or TRBD2 may fit D (5 bases each). CDR3 length equals 14 residues. Trimming removed 2 bases from V and 4 bases from J, with 13 bases in between. Germline V lookup: CDR1 SGHKS, CDR2 YYEKEE (reference sequence). CDR3 sequence reads: CASSFPGPGYEQYF. Written as DNA, the CDR3 is TGTGCCAGCAGCTTCCCGGGACCGGGGTACGAGCAGTACTTC.

This clonotype appeared many times. The chain joins TRBV20-1 to TRBJ2-1; a possible D gene is TRBD2 (6 bases). With 0 bases removed from V and 2 bases from J, the gap between germline ends came to 14 bases. Per germline, CDR1 DFQATT and CDR2 SNEGSKA (reference sequence). The CDR3 has 16 amino acids. CDR3 in DNA: TGCAGTGCTAGAGACGGAGGGCGGTCTCCCTACAATGAGCAGTTCTTC. It translates to CSARDGGRSPYNEQFF.

As to this clonotype: Possible read error: a much larger clone is one base away. The V call is TRBV6-5, the J call TRBJ2-3; 9 bases fit TRBD2. The V segment lost 4 bases and the J segment 4 bases; nucleotides outside the gene matches: 12. Germline values: CDR1 MNHEY, CDR2 SVGAGI. This CDR3 comprises 17 residues. The CDR3, as DNA: TGTGCCAGCAGTTCCTCGATTGCGGGAGGGGGTCCAGATACGCAGTATTTT. It codes for CASSSSIAGGGPDTQYF.